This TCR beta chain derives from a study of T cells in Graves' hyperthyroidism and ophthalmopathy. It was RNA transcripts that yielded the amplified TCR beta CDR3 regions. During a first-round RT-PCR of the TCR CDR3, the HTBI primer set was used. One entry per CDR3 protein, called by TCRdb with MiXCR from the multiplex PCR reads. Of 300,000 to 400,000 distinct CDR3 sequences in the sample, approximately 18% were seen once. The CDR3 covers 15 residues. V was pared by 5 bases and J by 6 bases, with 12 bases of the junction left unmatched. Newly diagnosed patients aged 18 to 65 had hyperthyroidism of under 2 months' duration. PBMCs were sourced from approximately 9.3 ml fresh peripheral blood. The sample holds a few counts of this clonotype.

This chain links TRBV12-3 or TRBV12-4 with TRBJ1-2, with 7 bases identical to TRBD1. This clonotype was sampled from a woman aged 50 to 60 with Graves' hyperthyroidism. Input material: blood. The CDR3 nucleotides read TGTGCCAGCAGTCCCTGGGAACAGGGGTTAAATGGCTACACCTTC. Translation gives CASSPWEQGLNGYTF.